The clone carrying this T cell receptor (beta chain) was seen only once. Original methodology: ImmunoSEQ output held junction-only sequences without quality scores, so filtering differed. Only in-frame clones appear in the TCRdb table, and some are missing; sequencing was by immunoSEQ multiplex PCR. That table is the source of V, J and clone size, and D and trimming were worked out from the DNA. The sample contains roughly 660,000 clones, 80% to 95% of which appear only once. This entry is derived from a study of shared clonotypes between healthy human individuals. The CDR3 covers 15 residues. Germline CDR1 and CDR2: SEHNR and FQNEAQ (reference sequence). Between the trimmed V and J ends, which lost 5 bases and 4 bases, there was a span of 18 bases.

The receptor was isolated from a man aged 18 to 29 in good health. Some clones in this sample may be carry-over from other donors' samples. V gene TRBV7-9 combines with J gene TRBJ2-7, with a tentative D call TRBD2 (6 bases). The specimen was memory CD8+ T cells from PBMCs. Subset denoted: CD45RO+ cells pooled with CCR7-negative TemRA cells. CDR3 sequence: CASSGGTPRPYEQYF. CDR3 nucleotide sequence: TGTGCCAGCAGCGGAGGGACTCCCAGACCTTACGAGCAGTACTTC.